The 27 T cell receptor beta chains in this list originate from one sample, sequenced in a study of shared clonotypes between healthy human individuals. Measured with immunoSEQ multiplex PCR; TCRdb has only the in-frame clones, and not every one. The table records about 470,000 clones, 79% of them present only once. Sequenced: PBMCs. These receptors were collected from a woman between 40 and 50 years old in good health. Some clones in this sample may be carry-over from other donors' samples.

This clone was seen at least ten times. V is TRBV9 and J is TRBJ2-1; maybe TRBD2 (5 bases). The CDR3 totals 13 residues. Germline loops: CDR1 SGDLS, CDR2 YYNGEE. With 4 bases removed from V and 9 bases from J, the gap between germline ends came to 14 bases. The CDR3 bases are TGTGCCAGCAGCATAGAGACCAGCGGTGAGCAGTTCTTC. This sequence encodes CASSIETSGEQFF. Full variable domain (rest looked up from reference TRBV9 and TRBJ2-1): DSGVTQTPKHLITATGQRVTLRCSPRSGDLSVYWYQQSLDQGLQFLIQYYNGEERAKGNILERFSAQQFPDLHSELNLSSLELGDSALYFCASSIETSGEQFFGPGTRLTVL.

The rearrangement joins TRBV29-1 to TRBJ2-6; D possibly matches TRBD1 or TRBD2 (5 bases each). CDR3 size: 16 residues. The V and J ends lost 3 bases and 0 bases respectively, with 12 bases between them. CDR1 is SQVTM, CDR2 ANQGSEA, per germline. In nucleotides, the CDR3 is TGCAGCGTTGAGGGGGATTTTAGCTCTGGGGCCAACGTCCTGACTTTC. This codes for CSVEGDFSSGANVLTF.

The rearrangement joins TRBV7-2 to TRBJ2-7, with D tentatively TRBD2 (7 bases). V was pared by 4 bases and J by 4 bases, with 14 bases between. The CDR3 contains 14 residues. The germline gives CDR1 SGHTA, CDR2 FQGNSA. Written as DNA, the CDR3 is TGTGCCAGCAGCTCTGAGGGGGGGTATTACGAGCAGTACTTC. Its protein product is CASSSEGGYYEQYF. The whole variable domain, filled in from reference TRBV7-2 and TRBJ2-7, reads GAGVSQSPSNKVTEKGKDVELRCDPISGHTALYWYRQSLGQGLEFLIYFQGNSAPDKSGLPSDRFSAERTGGSVSTLTIQRTQQEDSAVYLCASSSEGGYYEQYFGPGTRLTVT.

This chain joins TRBV5-6 and TRBJ2-7; D is unclear. Germline V CDR1 and CDR2: SGHDT, YYEEEE. Trimming took 5 bases from V and 2 from J, leaving 11 bases between them. The CDR3 covers 13 residues. In nucleotides, the CDR3 is TGTGCCAGCAGTTCCGGCAGAACCTACGAGCAGTACTTC. As protein: CASSSGRTYEQYF. The full variable domain, rest sourced from reference TRBV5-6 and TRBJ2-7, is DAGVTQSPTHLIKTRGQQVTLRCSPKSGHDTVSWYQQALGQGPQFIFQYYEEEERQRGNFPDRFSGHQFPNYSSELNVNALLLGDSALYLCASSSGRTYEQYFGPGTRLTVT.

This chain connects TRBV7-2 to TRBJ2-5; TRBD1 might be the D (5 bases). Trimming took 4 bases from V and 5 from J, leaving 14 bases between them. Germline CDR1 reads SGHTA; CDR2 reads FQGNSA. The CDR3 runs to 14 residues. The CDR3 protein is CASSWGREWETQYF. For the CDR3, the DNA is TGTGCCAGCAGCTGGGGCCGCGAATGGGAGACCCAGTACTTC.

The table lists this clone with a count of one. The rearrangement links TRBV2 to TRBJ1-2; D gene uncertain. The V end was cut by 8 bases, the J end by 11 bases, with 15 bases between. The CDR3 loop spans 11 amino acids. Germline CDR1 SNHLY, CDR2 FYNNEI. In nucleotides, the CDR3 is TGTGCCAGCTCCAGGACGGGTTTGTACACCTTC. Translating it yields CASSRTGLYTF. Full variable domain (rest looked up from reference TRBV2 and TRBJ1-2): EPEVTQTPSHQVTQMGQEVILRCVPISNHLYFYWYRQILGQKVEFLVSFYNNEISEKSEIFDDQFSVERPDGSNFTLKIRSTKLEDSAMYFCASSRTGLYTFGSGTRLTVV.

CDR3 residues: CASSEANRVDQPQHF. DNA for the CDR3: TGTGCCAGCAGTGAAGCAAACAGGGTGGATCAGCCCCAGCATTTT. The chain uses TRBV6-1 and TRBJ1-5; perhaps TRBD1 as D (6 bases). Deletions cut 0 bases from V and 5 bases from J, with 11 bases between. CDR3 size: 15 residues. The germline V gene has CDR1 MNHNS and CDR2 SASEGT.

The chain has TRBV6-1 and TRBJ1-1; 7 nucleotides line up with TRBD1. V trimming: 3 bases; J trimming: 5 bases; junction bases outside the gene matches: 15. The CDR3 length is 17 residues. Germline CDR1 reads MNHNS; CDR2 reads SASEGT. The CDR3 region has the DNA TGTGCCAGCAGTGATGTTTTCGGTAGGGGGCTAGGAACTGAAGCTTTCTTT. Residues: CASSDVFGRGLGTEAFF.

CDR3 DNA: TGTGCCAGCAGTTGGATAGGGGGGCGAGGAGAGACCCAGTACTTC. This translates into CASSWIGGRGETQYF. The chain is built from TRBV27 and TRBJ2-5; tentatively, D is TRBD1 or TRBD2 (6 bases each). The CDR3 consists of 15 residues. Trimming cost V 4 bases and J 4 bases, with 16 bases left between them. Germline V CDR1 and CDR2: MNHEY, SMNVEV (reference sequence).

V is TRBV5-8 and J is TRBJ2-3; 12 bases are shared with TRBD1. CDR3 size: 16 residues. Germline CDR1 SGHTS, CDR2 YDEGEE. The V and J ends lost 4 bases and 6 bases, in that order; junction bases with no gene match: 9. The CDR3 DNA follows: TGTGCCAGCAGCATTTCCGGGACAGGGGGCTTGGATACGCAGTATTTT. It codes for CASSISGTGGLDTQYF.

The chain links TRBV7-3 to TRBJ2-1; D ambiguous. This CDR3 contains 15 residues. Trimming removed 5 bases at V and 0 bases at J, with 11 bases between. Germline V gene lookup returns CDR1 SGHTA and CDR2 FQGTGA. The CDR3 reads CASSPPGGSYNEQFF. The CDR3 DNA reads TGTGCCAGCAGCCCGCCCGGCGGCTCCTACAATGAGCAGTTCTTC.

The rearrangement uses TRBV5-5 and TRBJ2-5; 9 nucleotides line up with TRBD2. This CDR3 spans 16 amino acids. Looked up from germline, CDR1 is SGHKS and CDR2 is YYEKEE (reference sequence). The V segment lost 2 bases and the J segment 4 bases; nucleotides outside the gene matches: 9. The CDR3 loop is CASSFGGATSGETQYF. The CDR3 DNA is TGTGCCAGCAGCTTTGGGGGGGCGACTAGCGGAGAGACCCAGTACTTC.

Concerning this clone: Other DNA variants within this sample encode the same CDR3. The chain carries TRBV5-1 and TRBJ2-7; 7 bases fit TRBD1. The CDR3 runs to 14 residues. Germline-derived CDR1 and CDR2 are SGHRS and YFSETQ. V was pared by 0 bases and J by 4 bases, with 4 bases of the junction left unmatched. CDR3 sequence: CASSLDRGTYEQYF. Here the CDR3 DNA reads TGCGCCAGCAGCTTGGACAGGGGCACATACGAGCAGTACTTC.

The V and J genes are TRBV2 and TRBJ2-7, with 8 positions matching TRBD1. The germline gives CDR1 SNHLY, CDR2 FYNNEI. The CDR3 spans 14 residues. J gave up 3 bases and V 6 bases, and 7 bases lay outside the gene matches. The CDR3 here is CASRRTGTGYEQYF. The CDR3 DNA follows: TGTGCCAGCAGGAGGACCGGGACAGGCTACGAGCAGTACTTC.

J is TRBJ2-5 and V is TRBV29-1; TRBD1 agrees at 7 bases. Trimming at V came to 0 bases and at J to 1 base, leaving 17 bases not matched to a gene. The CDR3 is 19 amino acids. The germline V gene has CDR1 SQVTM and CDR2 ANQGSEA. The CDR3 loop reads CSVEDPTGDQGVSQETQYF. CDR3 DNA sequence: TGCAGCGTTGAAGATCCAACCGGCGACCAGGGGGTCTCCCAAGAGACCCAGTACTTC.

The gene calls are TRBV25-1 and TRBJ2-3; D not certain. In germline, CDR1 is MGHDK, CDR2 SYGVNS. The CDR3 runs to 11 residues. V lost 3 bases to trimming and J lost 7 bases, with 5 bases between them. The CDR3 sequence is CASSEEYTQYF. The CDR3 nucleotides are TGTGCCAGCAGTGAGGAATATACGCAGTATTTT.

CDR3 sequence: CSVNRGYGETQYF. CDR3 DNA sequence: TGCAGCGTTAATAGGGGGTATGGGGAGACCCAGTACTTC. The V and J genes are TRBV29-1 and TRBJ2-5; the D gene is possibly TRBD1 (6 bases). Per the germline V gene, CDR1 is SQVTM and CDR2 is ANQGSEA. The CDR3 is 13 amino acids. V was cut by 5 bases and J by 5 bases, with 15 bases left in between.

This chain joins TRBV6-1 and TRBJ2-1; D possibly corresponds to TRBD1 (6 bases). This CDR3 comprises 16 residues. Germline assignment: CDR1 MNHNS and CDR2 SASEGT. The V end was cut by 4 bases, the J end by 3 bases, with 16 bases between. This CDR3 is CASSALFRGFYNEQFF. Written as DNA, the CDR3 is TGTGCCAGCAGTGCCCTATTCAGGGGATTCTACAATGAGCAGTTCTTC.

In regard to this clone: A read error is likely here: a far larger clone is one base away. V is TRBV4-1 and J is TRBJ2-7; 9 bases align to TRBD1. CDR1 and CDR2 from the germline V gene are MGHRA and YSYEKL. CDR3 length: 15 amino acids. The CDR3 reads CASNRLGDRAYEQYF. CDR3 nucleotide sequence: TGCGCCAGCAACCGGTTAGGGGACAGGGCCTATGAGCAGTACTTC.

The chain links TRBV27 to TRBJ2-3; tentatively, D is TRBD1 (6 bases). CDR1 is MNHEY, CDR2 SMNVEV, per germline (reference sequence). The V gene lost 2 bases and the J gene lost 0 bases, with 9 bases spanning the gap. The CDR3 runs to 15 residues. The CDR3 DNA is TGTGCCAGCAGTTTACAAGGGGGAAGCACAGATACGCAGTATTTT. This gives the protein CASSLQGGSTDTQYF.

This clone was seen more than once but under ten times. This chain uses TRBV30 with TRBJ2-1; D unclear. The CDR3 totals 12 residues. Trimming left V 5 bases short and J 7 bases short, with 12 bases between. Germline CDR1 reads GTSNPN; CDR2 reads SVGIG (reference sequence). CDR3 nucleotide sequence: TGTGCCTGGGCGCAGCGTAAAAATGAGCAGTTCTTC. The encoded protein is CAWAQRKNEQFF.

The rearrangement links TRBV20-1 to TRBJ2-1, with D uncertain. The V gene's germline CDR1 is DFQATT and CDR2 SNEGSKA (reference sequence). CDR3 length: 11 residues. V dropped 1 base and J dropped 7 bases, with 5 bases sitting between them. CDR3 coding DNA: TGCAGTGCTAGAGCTAGGAATGAGCAGTTCTTC. Encoded protein: CSARARNEQFF.

The J gene is TRBJ2-1, the V gene TRBV7-2, with 8 nucleotides matching TRBD2. CDR1 and CDR2 (germline): SGHTA, FQGNSA. Losses at the gene ends were 6 bases for V and 9 bases for J; bases not matched to a gene: 7. This CDR3 is 13 amino acids long. The CDR3 sequence: CASSIGRVGEQFF. The CDR3 nucleotides read TGTGCCAGCAGTATCGGGAGGGTAGGTGAGCAGTTCTTC.

J is TRBJ2-7 and V is TRBV5-5; D remains unclear. CDR3 length: 13 amino acids. V was cut by 0 bases and J by 3 bases, with 7 bases left in between. The germline CDR1 and CDR2 sequences are SGHKS and YYEKEE (reference sequence). The CDR3 reads CASSLGFFYEQYF. The CDR3 DNA sequence: TGTGCCAGCAGCTTGGGGTTTTTCTACGAGCAGTACTTC.

The V call is TRBV9, the J call TRBJ2-1; 9 bases match TRBD1. Germline assignment: CDR1 SGDLS and CDR2 YYNGEE. V lost 4 bases to trimming and J lost 5 bases; unmatched junction nucleotides: 13. CDR3 length equals 17 residues. The CDR3 spells CASSPHSGTGLDNEQFF. Here the CDR3 DNA reads TGTGCCAGCAGCCCCCACTCCGGGACAGGGCTCGACAATGAGCAGTTCTTC.

V and J are TRBV10-2 and TRBJ2-1; 7 nucleotides align to TRBD1. The germline CDR1 and CDR2 sequences are WSHSY and SAAADI. The CDR3 loop spans 15 amino acids. Trimming removed 7 bases from V and 6 bases from J; junction bases left unmatched: 12. This CDR3 reads CASTYGTDLSNEQFF. The DNA of the CDR3 is TGCGCCAGCACTTATGGGACAGATTTATCCAATGAGCAGTTCTTC.

This clone has just one count. The J gene is TRBJ2-7, the V gene TRBV7-3; 12 nucleotides match TRBD2. This CDR3 comprises 15 residues. Trimming cost V 5 bases and J 2 bases; bases outside gene matches: 4. Germline values: CDR1 SGHTA, CDR2 FQGTGA. The CDR3 coding sequence is TGTGCCAGCAGCGCCCCTAGCGGGAGGGCCTACGAGCAGTACTTC. As protein: CASSAPSGRAYEQYF.